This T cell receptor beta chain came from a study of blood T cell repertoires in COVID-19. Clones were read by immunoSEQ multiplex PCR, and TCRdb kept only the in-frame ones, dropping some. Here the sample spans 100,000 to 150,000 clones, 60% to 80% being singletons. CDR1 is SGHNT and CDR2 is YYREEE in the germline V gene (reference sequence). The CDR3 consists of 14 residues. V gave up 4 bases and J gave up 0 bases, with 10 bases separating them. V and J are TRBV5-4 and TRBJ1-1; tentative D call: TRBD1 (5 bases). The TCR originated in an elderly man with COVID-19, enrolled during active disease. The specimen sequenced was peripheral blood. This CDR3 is CASSRGGVNTEAFF. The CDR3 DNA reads TGTGCCAGCAGCCGGGGAGGGGTGAACACTGAAGCTTTCTTT.